What follows is one T cell receptor beta chain and its context. The antigen remains unidentified. The record originates from a study of T cells in Graves' hyperthyroidism and ophthalmopathy. Stable Graves' hyperthyroidism meant no ophthalmopathy progression within 18 months. General observations from the study: Most clonotypes that expanded in the thyroid above 0.001 also showed up in blood. Ophthalmopathy and stable hyperthyroidism were separated by a 13 V-J model. Ophthalmopathy prediction by the model preceded onset by a median approximately six months.

What was amplified from RNA transcripts were TCR beta CDR3 regions. Initially, a first-round RT-PCR of the TCR CDR3 employed the HTBI primer set. A single record per CDR3 protein comes from TCRdb applying MiXCR to the multiplex PCR reads. The sample carries around 440,000 distinct CDR3 sequences, more than 15% recorded once. Germline lookup yields CDR1 SQVTM and CDR2 ANQGSEA. CDR3 length: 13 amino acids. Trimming took 4 bases from V and 3 from J; bases not matched to a gene: 2. The sequence was obtained from a woman aged 18-30 years with Graves' hyperthyroidism. The sequencing input was blood. This sequence joins TRBV29-1 and TRBJ1-1; the match to TRBD1 covers 10 bases. CDR3 nucleotides: TGCAGCGTTGGACAGGGGGCTTACACTGAAGCTTTCTTT. Translated: CSVGQGAYTEAFF.